These T cell receptor beta chains were read from a single sample in a study of OX40 agonist ivuxolimab in advanced cancers. The protocol was immunoSEQ multiplex PCR, while the TCRdb copy is restricted to in-frame clones and leaves out a portion. The sample records 81,000 or so clones, 90% to 95% being singletons. Here the sequenced sample was CD4+ or CD8+ T cells sorted from blood, taken in a trial of the OX40 agonist ivuxolimab. The receptors were sampled from an adult with an advanced solid tumor such as melanoma, head and neck, liver or kidney cancer. Both conserved end residues are part of each CDR3. The order of the fields is clone size, V gene, J gene, D gene, CDR3 protein, CDR3 DNA. D genes are given only for firm matches. Not every row has a clone size; where given, it reads once, few, many or a size class.

.,TRBV5-6,TRBJ1-1,TRBD1,CASSPGTGEAFF,TGTGCCAGCAGCCCAGGGACAGGGGAAGCTTTCTTT
.,TRBV27,TRBJ2-7,.,CASSFIGRNEQYF,TGTGCCAGCAGCTTCATAGGGAGGAACGAGCAGTACTTC
.,TRBV19,TRBJ2-7,.,CASSIESSYEQYF,TGTGCCAGTAGTATTGAGAGCTCCTACGAGCAGTACTTC
.,TRBV28,TRBJ2-7,.,CASSLSVSYEQYF,TGTGCCAGCAGTTTATCTGTGTCCTACGAGCAGTACTTC
.,TRBV4-3,TRBJ2-7,.,CASSQDSGVTYEQYF,TGCGCCAGCAGCCAAGATTCAGGGGTTACTTACGAGCAGTACTTC
.,TRBV18,TRBJ2-7,.,CASSPRESSYEQYF,TGTGCCAGCTCACCACGAGAAAGCTCCTACGAGCAGTACTTC
.,TRBV27,TRBJ2-1,TRBD2,CASSLSRLAGGSLSYNEQFF,TGTGCCAGCAGTTTATCGAGGCTAGCGGGAGGATCATTGTCCTACAATGAGCAGTTCTTC
.,TRBV27,TRBJ1-1,TRBD1,CASSGQGAPEAFF,TGTGCCAGCAGTGGACAGGGGGCCCCTGAAGCTTTCTTT
.,TRBV27,TRBJ2-1,TRBD2,CASSWDSGYNEQFF,TGTGCCAGCTCGTGGGATAGCGGGTACAATGAGCAGTTCTTC
.,TRBV5-6,TRBJ1-2,.,CASSQYRAEPHPGGYTF,TGTGCCAGCAGCCAATACCGGGCCGAGCCCCATCCAGGTGGCTACACCTTC
.,TRBV7-2,TRBJ1-1,.,CASNKQGGTEAFF,TGTGCCAGCAACAAACAGGGAGGCACTGAAGCTTTCTTT
.,TRBV12-5,TRBJ2-3,.,CASGLSPRDTQYF,TGTGCTAGTGGTTTGAGCCCCAGGGATACGCAGTATTTT
once,TRBV5-1,TRBJ1-2,.,CASKGDGAYGYTF,TGCGCCAGCAAGGGGGACGGTGCCTATGGCTACACCTTC
.,TRBV6-5,TRBJ2-1,TRBD2,CASSTTSGYYNEQFF,TGTGCCAGCAGCACGACTAGCGGGTACTACAATGAGCAGTTCTTC
.,TRBV4-3,TRBJ2-2,.,CASSQGMVYANTGELFF,TGCGCCAGCAGCCAAGGGATGGTGTACGCGAACACCGGGGAGCTGTTTTTT
.,TRBV7-9,TRBJ2-7,.,CASSFPTDYEQYF,TGTGCCAGCAGCTTCCCCACTGATTACGAGCAGTACTTC
.,TRBV5-5,TRBJ2-7,TRBD1,CASSLIRTGVEQYF,TGTGCCAGCAGCTTGATCAGGACAGGGGTCGAGCAGTACTTC
.,TRBV2,TRBJ2-1,TRBD2,CASSDLAATSNEQFF,TGTGCCAGCAGCGATCTAGCGGCGACTTCAAATGAGCAGTTCTTC
.,TRBV4-3,TRBJ2-7,.,CASSQSRDSSYEQYF,TGCGCCAGCAGCCAAAGCCGGGACTCCTCCTACGAGCAGTACTTC
.,TRBV2,TRBJ2-3,.,CASSEWGTRRDTQYF,TGTGCCAGCAGTGAATGGGGGACCCGCCGGGATACGCAGTATTTT
once,TRBV9,TRBJ2-1,.,CASSPVRGNEQFF,TGTGCCAGCAGCCCGGTTAGGGGAAATGAGCAGTTCTTC
once,TRBV29-1,TRBJ2-5,TRBD2,CSVATSGSYQETQYF,TGCAGCGTAGCTACTAGCGGGAGCTACCAAGAGACCCAGTACTTC
.,TRBV6-5,TRBJ1-1,.,CASSYEPGDTEAFF,TGTGCCAGCAGTTACGAGCCAGGGGACACTGAAGCTTTCTTT
.,TRBV20-1,TRBJ2-7,.,CSARVSYEQYF,TGCAGTGCTAGGGTATCCTACGAGCAGTACTTC
.,TRBV5-4,TRBJ1-1,.,CASSLADSMNTEAFF,TGTGCCAGCAGCTTGGCTGACAGCATGAACACTGAAGCTTTCTTT
few,TRBV9,TRBJ1-1,.,CASSPRSEAFF,TGTGCCAGCAGCCCTCGGTCTGAAGCTTTCTTT
.,TRBV28,TRBJ1-1,.,CASTLRGTLNTEAFF,TGTGCCAGCACCTTGAGGGGAACATTGAACACTGAAGCTTTCTTT
once,TRBV4-3,TRBJ1-4,.,CASSHAGLDEKLFF,TGCGCCAGCAGCCATGCAGGGTTGGATGAAAAACTGTTTTTT
.,TRBV6-6,TRBJ2-3,.,CASSMRGGDTQYF,TGTGCCAGCAGTATGCGTGGGGGAGATACGCAGTATTTT
.,TRBV7-9,TRBJ2-7,TRBD2,CASSLGGRSTYEQYF,TGTGCCAGCAGCTTAGGCGGGAGGTCTACCTACGAGCAGTACTTC
.,TRBV9,TRBJ2-3,.,CASSVEGGRSTDTQYF,TGTGCCAGCAGCGTAGAGGGCGGGCGTAGCACAGATACGCAGTATTTT
.,TRBV5-6,TRBJ2-2,.,CASSFRRPSTGELFF,TGTGCCAGCAGCTTTAGGAGACCGAGTACCGGGGAGCTGTTTTTT
.,TRBV9,TRBJ1-4,.,CASSVAGGREKLFF,TGTGCCAGCAGCGTAGCGGGGGGCCGAGAAAAACTGTTTTTT
.,TRBV5-8,TRBJ1-1,TRBD1,CASSFRWGTGSMNTEAFF,TGTGCCAGCAGCTTTCGGTGGGGGACAGGTTCTATGAACACTGAAGCTTTCTTT
.,TRBV4-3,TRBJ1-5,.,CASSQEGRGPIRQPQHF,TGCGCCAGCAGCCAAGAAGGGCGAGGGCCTATTCGTCAGCCCCAGCATTTT
few,TRBV6-5,TRBJ1-1,.,CATILNTEAFF,TGTGCCACTATTTTGAACACTGAAGCTTTCTTT
.,TRBV14,TRBJ2-5,.,CASSDTGSAETQYF,TGTGCCAGCAGCGATACAGGGTCCGCGGAGACCCAGTACTTC
.,TRBV10-2,TRBJ2-5,TRBD1,CASSPVGYGQGAGRETQYF,TGCGCCAGCAGTCCGGTTGGGTATGGTCAGGGGGCCGGGAGAGAGACCCAGTACTTC
.,TRBV7-6,TRBJ2-7,.,CASSLAGGNEQYF,TGTGCCAGCAGCTTAGCCGGAGGGAACGAGCAGTACTTC
once,TRBV19,TRBJ2-7,TRBD2,CASTLGLAGSYEQYF,TGTGCCAGTACCCTTGGACTAGCGGGATCCTACGAGCAGTACTTC
.,TRBV29-1,TRBJ2-1,.,CSVAAGSYNEQFF,TGCAGCGTTGCCGCAGGTTCCTACAATGAGCAGTTCTTC
.,TRBV18,TRBJ1-4,.,CASSRDGEKLFF,TGTGCCAGCTCCCGAGACGGGGAAAAACTGTTTTTT
.,TRBV6-5,TRBJ2-7,TRBD2,CASSFGLAEEYEQYF,TGTGCCAGCAGTTTTGGACTAGCGGAAGAATACGAGCAGTACTTC
.,TRBV7-9,TRBJ1-5,.,CASKSGNQPQHF,TGTGCCAGCAAATCGGGCAATCAGCCCCAGCATTTT
.,TRBV5-8,TRBJ2-2,TRBD1,CASSYGTDTGELFF,TGTGCCAGCAGCTATGGGACAGACACCGGGGAGCTGTTTTTT
.,TRBV20-1,TRBJ2-7,.,CSAVVAYEQYF,TGCAGTGCCGTGGTTGCCTACGAGCAGTACTTC
.,TRBV7-9,TRBJ1-4,.,CASSFGREKLFF,TGTGCCAGCAGCTTCGGGCGGGAAAAACTGTTTTTT
.,TRBV7-9,TRBJ2-1,TRBD1,CAILRDRAYNEQFF,TGTGCCATCCTTCGGGACAGGGCGTACAATGAGCAGTTCTTC
.,TRBV9,TRBJ2-3,.,CASSPTPGSADTQYF,TGTGCCAGCAGCCCTACGCCCGGTAGCGCAGATACGCAGTATTTT
.,TRBV4-2,TRBJ2-7,.,CASSQEGAGQGYEQYF,TGTGCCAGCAGCCAAGAAGGAGCAGGGCAAGGCTACGAGCAGTACTTC
.,TRBV7-9,TRBJ2-3,.,CASSFADTQYF,TGTGCCAGCAGCTTTGCAGATACGCAGTATTTT
.,TRBV7-9,TRBJ1-1,TRBD1,CASSPTDRVGAEAFF,TGTGCCAGCAGCCCCACGGACAGGGTGGGCGCTGAAGCTTTCTTT
few,TRBV5-6,TRBJ1-2,.,CASSLEGIDGYTF,TGTGCCAGCAGCTTGGAGGGTATTGATGGCTACACCTTC
.,TRBV6-5,TRBJ1-2,.,CASSYTPNGYGYTF,TGTGCCAGCAGTTACACTCCAAACGGCTATGGCTACACCTTC
once,TRBV5-6,TRBJ2-7,.,CASSLGPGGEQYF,TGTGCCAGCAGCTTGGGACCCGGCGGCGAGCAGTACTTC
.,TRBV7-2,TRBJ2-7,TRBD1,CASSWGTGSSYEQYF,TGTGCCAGCAGCTGGGGGACAGGGAGCTCCTACGAGCAGTACTTC
once,TRBV13,TRBJ2-5,.,CASSLGGTSQETQYF,TGTGCCAGCAGCTTGGGCGGGACTTCCCAAGAGACCCAGTACTTC
.,TRBV6-6,TRBJ1-1,.,CASSPDSNMRNTEAFF,TGTGCCAGCAGTCCGGACAGCAATATGAGGAACACTGAAGCTTTCTTT